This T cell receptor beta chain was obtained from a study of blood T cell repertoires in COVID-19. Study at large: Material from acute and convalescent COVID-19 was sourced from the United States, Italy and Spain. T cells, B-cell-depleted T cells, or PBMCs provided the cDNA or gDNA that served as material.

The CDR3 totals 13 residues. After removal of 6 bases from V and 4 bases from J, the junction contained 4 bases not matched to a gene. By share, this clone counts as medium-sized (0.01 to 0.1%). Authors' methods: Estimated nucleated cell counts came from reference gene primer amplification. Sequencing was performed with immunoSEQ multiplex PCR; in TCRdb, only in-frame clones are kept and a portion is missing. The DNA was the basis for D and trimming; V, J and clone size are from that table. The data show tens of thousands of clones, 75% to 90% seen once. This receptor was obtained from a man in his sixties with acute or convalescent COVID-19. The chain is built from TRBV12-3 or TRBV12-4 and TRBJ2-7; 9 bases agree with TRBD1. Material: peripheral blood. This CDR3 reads CASSGTGRYEQYF. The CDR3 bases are TGTGCCAGCAGCGGGACAGGGAGGTACGAGCAGTACTTC.